This entry lists 32 T cell receptor beta chains sequenced from one sample in a study of blood T cell repertoires in COVID-19. Sequenced by immunoSEQ multiplex PCR; TCRdb stores in-frame clones only, minus some. The table includes 140,000 or so clones, around 85% detected once. The material sequenced was peripheral blood. These receptors originate from a man in his fifties or sixties with acute or convalescent COVID-19.

The V and J genes are TRBV30 and TRBJ1-5; D not resolved. Trimming took 5 bases from V and 1 from J, leaving 12 bases between them. This CDR3 is built from 14 residues. Germline CDR1 GTSNPN, CDR2 SVGIG (reference sequence). The CDR3 protein is CAWGGAVSNQPQHF. Written as DNA, the CDR3 is TGTGCCTGGGGAGGAGCGGTCAGCAATCAGCCCCAGCATTTT.

The rearrangement links TRBV7-8 to TRBJ1-5, with TRBD1 as a possible D gene (5 bases). The CDR3 totals 14 residues. V lost 5 bases, J lost 8 bases, and 16 bases lay in between. The germline gives CDR1 SGHVS, CDR2 FQNEAQ. CDR3 residues: CASSTSAGPEPQHF. In nucleotides, the CDR3 is TGTGCCAGCAGCACCTCGGCGGGACCCGAGCCCCAGCATTTT.

For the CDR3, the DNA is TGTGCCAGCAGTTTTCGCGGGGGGGCGGACAATGAGCAGTTCTTC. Translation gives CASSFRGGADNEQFF. V and J are TRBV6-5 and TRBJ2-1; 9 bases fit TRBD2. The trim removed 4 bases at V and 5 bases at J, leaving 6 bases unmatched. Per the germline V gene, CDR1 is MNHEY and CDR2 is SVGAGI. This CDR3 region has 15 residues.

The chain recombines TRBV6-5 with TRBJ2-1; unclear D gene. CDR1 and CDR2 from the germline V gene are MNHEY and SVGAGI. The CDR3 length is 13 residues. V lost 5 bases, J lost 12 bases, and 17 bases lay in between. The CDR3, as DNA: TGTGCCAGCAGTCAACTAATGGCGGCTGGGCAGTTCTTC. It translates to CASSQLMAAGQFF.

This clone was observed a handful of times. This rearrangement joins TRBV6-2 or TRBV6-3 to TRBJ1-1; a weak D match, TRBD1 (6 bases). V was shortened by 5 bases and J by 6 bases, with 16 bases between the two germline ends. The V gene's germline CDR1 is MNHEY and CDR2 SVGEGT. This CDR3 has 14 residues. The CDR3 loop is CASSHAGGAPEAFF. The DNA for the CDR3 is TGTGCCAGCAGTCACGCTGGGGGGGCTCCTGAAGCTTTCTTT.

V usage is TRBV11-3 and J usage is TRBJ2-1, with TRBD2 matching 16 bases. CDR1 and CDR2 (germline): SGHNT, YENEEA. This CDR3 is 17 amino acids long. Trimming at V came to 3 bases and at J to 7 bases, leaving 6 bases not matched to a gene. The CDR3 reads CASSLGLAGGDLNEQFF. Written as DNA, the CDR3 is TGTGCCAGCAGCTTGGGACTAGCGGGAGGGGACCTAAATGAGCAGTTCTTC.

This chain links TRBV28 with TRBJ1-5; D not certain. V lost 2 bases to trimming and J lost 0 bases, with 14 bases between them. The CDR3 totals 17 residues. Looked up from germline, CDR1 is MDHEN and CDR2 is SYDVKM. The CDR3, as DNA: TGTGCCAGCAGTTTAACCCCGATGGGCTTTAGCAATCAGCCCCAGCATTTT. It yields the protein CASSLTPMGFSNQPQHF.

This clone has more than one count but fewer than ten. The CDR3 is CASRAGQGNQPQHF. The CDR3 bases are TGTGCCAGCAGGGCGGGACAGGGAAATCAGCCCCAGCATTTT. The rearrangement joins TRBV6-1 to TRBJ1-5; 9 bases are a match to TRBD1. The CDR3 totals 14 residues. V lost 6 bases to trimming and J lost 4 bases; unmatched junction nucleotides: 4. Germline CDR1 reads MNHNS; CDR2 reads SASEGT.

The chain links TRBV7-8 to TRBJ2-2, with D possibly matching TRBD1 (5 bases). The germline gives CDR1 SGHVS, CDR2 FQNEAQ. This CDR3 is 12 amino acids long. Deletions cut 5 bases from V and 6 bases from J, with 7 bases between. This chain's CDR3 is CASSHRPGELFF. The CDR3 nucleotides are TGTGCCAGCAGCCACAGGCCCGGGGAGCTGTTTTTT.

This chain uses TRBV24-1 with TRBJ2-2; TRBD1 is a possible D gene (5 bases). CDR1 is KGHDR, CDR2 SFDVKD, per germline. Trimming took off 5 bases at V and 4 bases at J, with 16 bases between the two ends. The CDR3 extends over 16 amino acids. The DNA of the CDR3 is TGTGCCACCAGTGTAGGGCAGACAGTCCCCACCGGGGAGCTGTTTTTT. This translates into CATSVGQTVPTGELFF.

The rearrangement joins TRBV14 to TRBJ2-5; 8 bases are a match to TRBD1. Germline V gene data show CDR1 as SGHDN and CDR2 as FVKESK. Trimming at V came to 4 bases and at J to 5 bases, leaving 3 bases not matched to a gene. The CDR3 is made up of 13 amino acids. The CDR3 nucleotides read TGTGCCAGCAGCCGGGACAGGATGGAGACCCAGTACTTC. This encodes CASSRDRMETQYF.

The V gene is TRBV18, the J gene TRBJ2-7; TRBD1 matches at 7 bases. Per the germline V gene, CDR1 is KGHSH and CDR2 is LQKENI. The CDR3 is 14 residues long. The V gene end was trimmed by 5 bases and the J gene end by 6 bases; junction bases not matched to a gene: 10. The CDR3 DNA follows: TGTGCCAGCTCAAAACGGACAGGATTTGGCGAGCAGTACTTC. Translation: CASSKRTGFGEQYF.

V usage is TRBV6-5 and J usage is TRBJ1-5; perhaps TRBD1 as D (6 bases). V was trimmed by 6 bases and J by 3 bases, leaving 12 bases between them. The CDR3 has 14 amino acids. Germline CDR1 reads MNHEY; CDR2 reads SVGAGI. As DNA, the CDR3 is TGTGCCAGCAGATCAGGGGCCCACAATCAGCCCCAGCATTTT. As protein: CASRSGAHNQPQHF.

The chain joins TRBV14 to TRBJ2-1; D gene uncertain. The germline V gene encodes CDR1 SGHDN and CDR2 FVKESK. This CDR3 contains 16 residues. V was pared by 4 bases and J by 2 bases, with 15 bases between. The CDR3 DNA is TGTGCCAGCAGCCCTGGGTGGGCTCGTACCTACAATGAGCAGTTCTTC. This encodes CASSPGWARTYNEQFF.

CDR3 in amino acids: CASSFMETQYF. In DNA form, the CDR3 reads TGTGCCAGCAGCTTTATGGAGACCCAGTACTTC. This chain joins TRBV11-2 and TRBJ2-5; D uncertain. The CDR3 runs 11 residues. Germline V gives CDR1 SGHAT, CDR2 FQNNGV. V lost 3 bases and J 5 bases, leaving 4 bases between the germline ends.

The V and J genes are TRBV9 and TRBJ1-2; possibly TRBD1 for D (5 bases). The V and J ends lost 3 bases and 5 bases respectively, with 20 bases between them. Germline V gives CDR1 SGDLS, CDR2 YYNGEE. This CDR3 is built from 16 residues. CDR3 coding DNA: TGTGCCAGCAGCGGAACGCAGGGCCACGCATTATATGGCTACACCTTC. It is translated as CASSGTQGHALYGYTF.

The chain couples TRBV27 to TRBJ1-2, with D perhaps matching TRBD1 (5 bases). Germline CDR1 is MNHEY and CDR2 is SMNVEV (reference sequence). V shed 4 bases and J shed 8 bases, with 14 bases lying between them. This CDR3 contains 13 residues. The CDR3 sequence is CASSSGHVVGYTF. In nucleotides, the CDR3 is TGTGCCAGCAGTTCAGGACATGTTGTCGGCTACACCTTC.

This chain joins TRBV5-4 and TRBJ2-7; 10 nucleotides match TRBD2. The CDR3 extends over 15 amino acids. Germline V gene lookup returns CDR1 SGHNT and CDR2 YYREEE (reference sequence). V lost 4 bases, J lost 3 bases, and 7 bases stayed unmatched. The CDR3 loop is CASSGQREGNYEQYF. For the CDR3, the DNA is TGTGCCAGCAGCGGACAGCGGGAGGGTAACTACGAGCAGTACTTC.

The V gene is TRBV6-5, the J gene TRBJ2-5; 9 bases map to TRBD1. V lost 8 bases, J lost 4 bases, and 8 bases stayed unmatched. This CDR3 spans 14 amino acids. Germline V CDR1 and CDR2: MNHEY, SVGAGI. CDR3 sequence: CASAGTGYRETQYF. For the CDR3, the DNA is TGTGCCAGCGCAGGGACAGGGTATCGAGAGACCCAGTACTTC.

The chain is built from TRBV24-1 and TRBJ1-6; D is undetermined. The CDR3 sequence is 18 residues long. Trimming removed 2 bases at V and 0 bases at J, with 13 bases between. In germline, CDR1 is KGHDR, CDR2 SFDVKD. CDR3 in amino acids: CATSDYSPASSYNSPLHF. The DNA for the CDR3 is TGTGCCACCAGTGATTACTCCCCTGCTAGCTCCTATAATTCACCCCTCCACTTT.

The chain is built from TRBV12-3 or TRBV12-4 and TRBJ1-2, with no clear D. Trimming left V 4 bases short and J 6 bases short, with 9 bases between. The length of the CDR3 is 12 residues. This chain's CDR3 is CASSYAVNGYTF. The CDR3 coding sequence is TGTGCCAGCAGTTACGCAGTGAATGGCTACACCTTC.

This clone was found once. The rearrangement uses TRBV18 and TRBJ2-3, with D perhaps matching TRBD2 (5 bases). Trimming shortened V by 1 base and J by 2 bases, and 19 bases separated the two germline ends. This CDR3 is 18 amino acids long. Per the germline V gene, CDR1 is KGHSH and CDR2 is LQKENI. DNA of the CDR3: TGTGCCAGCTCACCACTTCAATGGTCGGGAACCTTCACAGATACGCAGTATTTT. It codes for CASSPLQWSGTFTDTQYF. The full variable domain, rest sourced from reference TRBV18 and TRBJ2-3, is NAGVMQNPRHLVRRRGQEARLRCSPMKGHSHVYWYRQLPEEGLKFMVYLQKENIIDESGMPKERFSAEFPKEGPSILRIQQVVRGDSAAYFCASSPLQWSGTFTDTQYFGPGTRLTVL.

V gene TRBV7-9 combines with J gene TRBJ1-2; no clear D. Looked up from germline, CDR1 is SEHNR and CDR2 is FQNEAQ (reference sequence). Trimming stripped 1 base from V and 12 bases from J, with 15 bases between. This CDR3 spans 13 amino acids. Written as DNA, the CDR3 is TGTGCCAGCAGCTTAGGACCGAGCCCCGGGGACACCTTC. Translating it yields CASSLGPSPGDTF.

The V call is TRBV6-5, the J call TRBJ1-1; D is possibly TRBD1 (5 bases). CDR3 size: 14 residues. Trimming stripped 7 bases from V and 5 bases from J, with 17 bases between. CDR1 is MNHEY, CDR2 SVGAGI, per germline. The CDR3 loop reads CASNRDSSRTEAFF. Written as DNA, the CDR3 is TGTGCCAGCAACCGCGACAGTTCCAGAACTGAAGCTTTCTTT.

The chain uses TRBV2 and TRBJ2-5; weak D call: TRBD1 (6 bases). CDR3 length equals 13 residues. The ends were cut back, 4 bases at V and 5 bases at J, with 11 bases in the middle. The V gene's germline CDR1 is SNHLY and CDR2 FYNNEI. The CDR3 reads CASSVQGEETQYF. The CDR3 DNA is TGTGCCAGCAGTGTACAGGGTGAGGAGACCCAGTACTTC.

Note on this clone: Germline is not matched at one junction end, which may reflect a read error. This chain connects TRBV18 to TRBJ2-7; possible D gene TRBD1, 6 bases. Germline V gene data show CDR1 as KGHSH and CDR2 as LQKENI. The CDR3 consists of 13 residues. The CDR3 coding sequence is TGTGCCAGCTCACCGGGGGACACCCTCGTATTCCTCTTC. It translates to CASSPGDTLVFLF.

This clone was counted a single time. The chain combines TRBV4-1 with TRBJ2-1; D may be TRBD2 (5 bases). This CDR3 spans 16 amino acids. Germline lookup yields CDR1 MGHRA and CDR2 YSYEKL. Between the trimmed V and J ends, which lost 4 bases and 7 bases, there was a span of 20 bases. CDR3 loop: CASSLPARGQRNEQFF. The CDR3 DNA is TGCGCCAGCAGCCTCCCCGCCCGGGGTCAAAGGAATGAGCAGTTCTTC.

This clone has just a few counts. This sequence joins TRBV5-1 and TRBJ1-3; D remains ambiguous. CDR3 length equals 16 residues. The germline V gene encodes CDR1 SGHRS and CDR2 YFSETQ. Trimming pared 0 bases from V and 1 base from J, leaving 11 bases between. The CDR3 reads CASSLGSGGSGNTIYF. The CDR3 coding sequence is TGCGCCAGCAGCTTGGGAAGCGGCGGGTCTGGAAACACCATATATTTT.

J is TRBJ1-3 and V is TRBV7-8, with 8 bases identical to TRBD1. This CDR3 is 16 amino acids long. Trimming took 5 bases from V and 7 from J; bases not matched to a gene: 13. The germline V gene encodes CDR1 SGHVS and CDR2 FQNEAQ. DNA of the CDR3: TGTGCCAGCAGCGGACCGGGACAGGCTCAAAGGAACACCATATATTTT. Protein: CASSGPGQAQRNTIYF.

This chain joins TRBV14 and TRBJ1-2, with D uncertain. Trimming stripped 4 bases from V and 8 bases from J, with 17 bases between. Germline V gene data show CDR1 as SGHDN and CDR2 as FVKESK. This CDR3 is built from 14 residues. Here the CDR3 reads CASSLGTFREGYTF. The CDR3 DNA follows: TGTGCCAGCAGCCTAGGAACGTTCCGGGAGGGCTACACCTTC.

The gene calls are TRBV19 and TRBJ1-6; no clear D gene. CDR3 length equals 15 residues. CDR1 is LNHDA, CDR2 SQIVND, per germline (reference sequence). Trimming removed 3 bases at V and 9 bases at J, with 15 bases between. DNA of the CDR3: TGTGCCAGTAGTATGTCGAGGGAGTTCGGTTCACCCCTCCACTTT. Residues: CASSMSREFGSPLHF.

The CDR3 here is CASSPGTDTQYF. The CDR3 DNA reads as TGTGCCAGCAGTCCAGGGACAGATACGCAGTATTTT. The chain joins TRBV7-9 to TRBJ2-3; D might be TRBD1 (5 bases). Germline CDR1 reads SEHNR; CDR2 reads FQNEAQ (reference sequence). The CDR3 length is 12 residues. V was clipped by 6 bases and J by 3 bases, with 7 bases between them.